One sample yielded the 10 T cell receptor beta chains listed below, sequenced in a study of OX40 agonist ivuxolimab in advanced cancers. The protocol was immunoSEQ multiplex PCR, while the TCRdb copy is restricted to in-frame clones and leaves out a portion. The data show 55,000 to 75,000 clones, approximately 90% seen once. Material: CD4+ or CD8+ T cells sorted from blood, obtained in a trial of the OX40 agonist ivuxolimab. The receptors shown here come from an adult with an advanced solid tumor such as melanoma, head and neck, liver or kidney cancer.

The rearrangement uses TRBV27 and TRBJ1-1; a possible D gene is TRBD1 (5 bases). V was shortened by 8 bases and J by 4 bases, with 23 bases between the two germline ends. The germline V gene has CDR1 MNHEY and CDR2 SMNVEV (reference sequence). The CDR3 runs 16 residues. CDR3 amino acids: CASHLGTLGGGTEAFF. The CDR3 nucleotides read TGTGCCAGCCACCTCGGGACCTTGGGGGGTGGCACTGAAGCTTTCTTT.

This chain links TRBV15 with TRBJ2-2; D gene uncertain. Germline CDR1 and CDR2: LNHNV and YYDKDF (reference sequence). Trimming took off 0 bases at V and 6 bases at J, with 8 bases between the two ends. The CDR3 runs 14 residues. The CDR3 loop is CATSRDLGPGELFF. The DNA of the CDR3 is TGTGCCACCAGCAGAGATTTAGGCCCCGGGGAGCTGTTTTTT.

The gene calls are TRBV25-1 and TRBJ1-2, with TRBD1 matching over 7 bases. Germline V gene lookup returns CDR1 MGHDK and CDR2 SYGVNS. The CDR3 is 14 amino acids. J gave up 3 bases and V 6 bases, and 7 bases lay outside the gene matches. CDR3 sequence (DNA): TGTGCCAGCAGCCCGACAGGGAATGACTATGGCTACACCTTC. Protein product: CASSPTGNDYGYTF.

V gene TRBV2 combines with J gene TRBJ1-2, with TRBD1 identical over 8 bases. The CDR3 has 13 amino acids. Unmatched junction bases numbered 8, after V lost 8 bases and J lost 6 bases. Germline V gene sequence: CDR1 SNHLY, CDR2 FYNNEI. This CDR3 is CASQTWTGHGYTF. Written as DNA, the CDR3 is TGTGCCAGCCAGACGTGGACAGGGCATGGCTACACCTTC.

This clone was counted a single time. The CDR3 sequence: CASNGWRAQNSPLHF. The CDR3 DNA follows: TGTGCCAGCAATGGTTGGCGGGCCCAAAATTCACCCCTCCACTTT. The genes are TRBV28 and TRBJ1-6, with D unclear. The length of the CDR3 is 15 residues. The ends were cut back, 7 bases at V and 7 bases at J, with 17 bases in the middle. Per the germline V gene, CDR1 is MDHEN and CDR2 is SYDVKM.

The chain joins TRBV5-1 to TRBJ1-6; 12 nucleotides agree with TRBD1. The CDR3 spans 15 residues. The J segment lost 8 bases and the V segment lost 5 bases, leaving 5 bases of the junction unmatched. The germline gives CDR1 SGHRS, CDR2 YFSETQ. The CDR3 DNA is TGCGCCAGCAGAGCCGGGACAGGGGGCGATTCACCCCTCCACTTT. The encoded protein is CASRAGTGGDSPLHF.

The genes are TRBV7-2 and TRBJ1-1; perhaps TRBD1 as D (6 bases). The V gene lost 5 bases and the J gene lost 0 bases, with 13 bases spanning the gap. The CDR3 spans 15 residues. CDR1 SGHTA and CDR2 FQGNSA come from the germline V gene. CDR3: CASSPEGDMNTEAFF. As DNA, the CDR3 is TGTGCCAGCAGCCCGGAGGGGGATATGAACACTGAAGCTTTCTTT. The entire variable domain, with the rest obtained from reference TRBV7-2 and TRBJ1-1, is as follows: GAGVSQSPSNKVTEKGKDVELRCDPISGHTALYWYRQSLGQGLEFLIYFQGNSAPDKSGLPSDRFSAERTGGSVSTLTIQRTQQEDSAVYLCASSPEGDMNTEAFFGQGTRLTVV.

DNA of the CDR3: TGTGCCAGCAGCTTTGGTCTAGGGGACTACAATGAGCAGTTCTTC. It is translated as CASSFGLGDYNEQFF. The chain has TRBV7-8 and TRBJ2-1; tentatively, D is TRBD1 (5 bases). Germline V gene sequence: CDR1 SGHVS, CDR2 FQNEAQ. Trimming removed 3 bases at V and 3 bases at J, with 12 bases between. This CDR3 has 15 residues.

V and J are TRBV2 and TRBJ2-3; D remains ambiguous. Trimming shortened V by 6 bases and J by 3 bases, and 10 bases separated the two germline ends. CDR1 and CDR2 (germline): SNHLY, FYNNEI. This CDR3 spans 13 amino acids. CDR3 nucleotide sequence: TGTGCCAGCAGGGGGATTTTTACAGATACGCAGTATTTT. Residues: CASRGIFTDTQYF.

The chain couples TRBV18 to TRBJ1-4, with D uncertain. The CDR3 covers 18 residues. The V end was cut by 1 base, the J end by 4 bases, with 19 bases between. CDR1 KGHSH and CDR2 LQKENI come from the germline V gene. For the CDR3, the DNA is TGTGCCAGCTCACCACGGTCAATGTCAGGCTCCTTTAATGAAAAACTGTTTTTT. Protein sequence: CASSPRSMSGSFNEKLFF.